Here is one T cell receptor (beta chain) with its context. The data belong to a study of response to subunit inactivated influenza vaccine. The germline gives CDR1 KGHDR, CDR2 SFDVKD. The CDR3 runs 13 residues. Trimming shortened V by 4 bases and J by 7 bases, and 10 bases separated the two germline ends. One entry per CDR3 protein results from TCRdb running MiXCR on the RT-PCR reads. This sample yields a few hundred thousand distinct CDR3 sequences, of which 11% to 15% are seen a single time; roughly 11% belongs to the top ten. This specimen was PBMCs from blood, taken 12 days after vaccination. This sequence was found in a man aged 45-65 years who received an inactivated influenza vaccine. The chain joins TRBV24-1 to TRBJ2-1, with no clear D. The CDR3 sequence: CATSENPRNEQFF. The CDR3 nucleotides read TGTGCCACCAGTGAAAATCCACGGAATGAGCAGTTCTTC.